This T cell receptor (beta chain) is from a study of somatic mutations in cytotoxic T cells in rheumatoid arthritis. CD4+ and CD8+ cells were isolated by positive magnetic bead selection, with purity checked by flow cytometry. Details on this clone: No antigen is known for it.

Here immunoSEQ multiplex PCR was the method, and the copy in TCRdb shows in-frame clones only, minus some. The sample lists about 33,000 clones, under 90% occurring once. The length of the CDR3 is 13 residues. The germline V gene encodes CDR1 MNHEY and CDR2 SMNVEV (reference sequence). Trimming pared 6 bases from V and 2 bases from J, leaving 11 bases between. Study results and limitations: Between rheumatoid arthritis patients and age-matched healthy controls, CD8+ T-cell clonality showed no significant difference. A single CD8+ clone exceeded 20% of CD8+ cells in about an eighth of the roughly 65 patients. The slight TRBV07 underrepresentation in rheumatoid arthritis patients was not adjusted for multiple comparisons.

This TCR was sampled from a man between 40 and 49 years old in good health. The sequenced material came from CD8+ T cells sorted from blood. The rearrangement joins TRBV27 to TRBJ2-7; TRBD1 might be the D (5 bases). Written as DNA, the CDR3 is TGTGCCAGCAGCCCCGGACACACCTACGAGCAGTACTTC. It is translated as CASSPGHTYEQYF.